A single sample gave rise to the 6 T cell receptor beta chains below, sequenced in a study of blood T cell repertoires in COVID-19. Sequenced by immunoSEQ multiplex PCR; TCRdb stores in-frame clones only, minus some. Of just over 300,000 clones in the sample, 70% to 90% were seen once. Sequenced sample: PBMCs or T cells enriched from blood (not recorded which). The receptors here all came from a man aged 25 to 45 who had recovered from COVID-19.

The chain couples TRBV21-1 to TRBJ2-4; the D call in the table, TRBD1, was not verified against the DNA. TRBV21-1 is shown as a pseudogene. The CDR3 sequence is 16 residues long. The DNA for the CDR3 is TGTGCCAGCACGGATGACAGGGATGGGACCAAAAACATTCAGTACTTC. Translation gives CASTDDRDGTKNIQYF.

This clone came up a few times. CDR3 protein: CAWRRSSIYGYTF. For the CDR3, the DNA is TGTGCCTGGCGGCGGAGCTCCATCTATGGCTACACCTTC. The chain recombines TRBV30 with TRBJ1-2, with D hard to call. V gave up 5 bases and J gave up 4 bases, with 14 bases separating them. CDR1 and CDR2 from the germline V gene are GTSNPN and SVGIG (reference sequence). This CDR3 spans 13 amino acids.

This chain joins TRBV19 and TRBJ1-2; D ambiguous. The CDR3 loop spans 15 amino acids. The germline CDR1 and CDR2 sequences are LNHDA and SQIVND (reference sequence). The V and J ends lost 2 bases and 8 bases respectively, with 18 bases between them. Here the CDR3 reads CASSIREGSGSGYTF. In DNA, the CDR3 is TGTGCCAGTAGTATACGTGAGGGATCCGGATCGGGCTACACCTTC.

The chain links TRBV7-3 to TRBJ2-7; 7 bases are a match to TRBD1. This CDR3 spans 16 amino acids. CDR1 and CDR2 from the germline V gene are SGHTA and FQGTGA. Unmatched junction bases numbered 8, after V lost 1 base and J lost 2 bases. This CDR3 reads CASSLNARQGAYEQYF. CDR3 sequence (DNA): TGTGCCAGCAGCTTAAATGCGAGACAGGGAGCCTACGAGCAGTACTTC.

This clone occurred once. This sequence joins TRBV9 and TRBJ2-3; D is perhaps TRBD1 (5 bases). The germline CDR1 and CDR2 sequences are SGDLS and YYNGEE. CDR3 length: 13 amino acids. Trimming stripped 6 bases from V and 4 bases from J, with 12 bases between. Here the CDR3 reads CASNQQGPDTQYF. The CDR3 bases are TGTGCCAGCAACCAGCAGGGCCCAGATACGCAGTATTTT.

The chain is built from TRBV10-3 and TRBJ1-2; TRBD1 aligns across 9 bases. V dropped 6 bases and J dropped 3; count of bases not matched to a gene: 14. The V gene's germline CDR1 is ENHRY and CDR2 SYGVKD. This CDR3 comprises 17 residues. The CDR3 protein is CAIRYGQGIYQDYGYTF. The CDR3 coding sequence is TGTGCCATCAGGTATGGACAGGGGATTTACCAGGACTATGGCTACACCTTC.